This TCR beta chain appears in the sequencing data of a study of T cell repertoires in cytomegalovirus infection. Whole-study context: Public TCR beta signatures marked donors with CMV infection and the matching HLA.

Trimming took 7 bases from V and 8 from J, leaving 14 bases between them. The CDR3 contains 12 residues. CDR1 MNHGY and CDR2 SAAAGT come from the germline V gene. Each CDR3 protein gets one entry after TCRdb re-called the reads with MiXCR. The data hold roughly 920,000 distinct CDR3 sequences, with around 32% observed a single time. This clonotype turned up a few times. Its antigen is currently unknown. The clonotype comes from a human donor in good health (CMV status not recorded). Some clones in this sample may be carry-over from other donors' samples. The material sequenced was cultured CD8+ T cells from PBMCs, taken from culture after CMV antigen stimulation. This sequence joins TRBV6-8 and TRBJ2-5, with no clear D. The CDR3 protein is CASTLDRVTQYF. CDR3 coding DNA: TGTGCCAGCACCCTAGATCGGGTAACCCAGTACTTC.